This TCR beta chain was sequenced during a study of T cells in Graves' hyperthyroidism and ophthalmopathy. The study, taken as a whole, reports: A model of 13 V-J features distinguished ophthalmopathy from stable hyperthyroidism.

TCR beta CDR3 regions were amplified from RNA transcripts. Carried out on the TCR CDR3, a first-round RT-PCR used the HTBI primer set. TCRdb fed the multiplex PCR reads into MiXCR, producing one record per CDR3 protein. The table lists 250,000 to 300,000 distinct CDR3 sequences, roughly an eighth of them singletons. Over 18 months, lack of ophthalmopathy progression marked Graves' hyperthyroidism as stable. Newly diagnosed hyperthyroidism, duration under 2 months, in patients aged 18 to 65. Orbital computed tomography and thyroid ultrasound, together with serum TRAb and thyroxine and clinical symptoms, were used for diagnoses. Germline CDR1 is SGHTA and CDR2 is FQGNSA. CDR3 length: 16 residues. After removal of 5 bases from V and 7 bases from J, the junction contained 13 bases not matched to a gene. This clonotype was counted at least ten times. Its target is not known.

The V gene is TRBV7-2, the J gene TRBJ2-2; 7 nucleotides agree with TRBD1. Sequenced sample: blood. The TCR comes from a woman in her forties with Graves' hyperthyroidism. The CDR3 region has the DNA TGTGCCAGCAGCCGACAGGGAAATCGAGTCATCGGGGAGCTGTTTTTT. Its translation is CASSRQGNRVIGELFF.